This TCR beta chain comes out of a study of shared clonotypes between healthy human individuals. Study background: The composition of the donors was a couple of women and a few men aged 18 to 49.

Terminally differentiated effector memory CD45RA+ cells were excluded from the naive CD8 cells, which were CD45RO-negative and positively selected for CCR7. The CDR3 has 12 amino acids. CDR1 is LNHDA and CDR2 is SQIVND in the germline V gene (reference sequence). The V end lost 6 bases, the J end lost 7 bases, and 10 bases lay between the germline ends. Assay used: immunoSEQ multiplex PCR; TCRdb lists only in-frame clones, some missing. The sample has about 2.1 million clones, 80% to 95% seen once. Sequencing was carried out using naive CD8+ T cells from PBMCs. The TCR originated in a man between 18 and 35 years old in good health. Some clones in this sample may be carry-over from other donors' samples. This sequence joins TRBV19 and TRBJ1-5; no firm D call. Here the CDR3 DNA reads TGTGCCAGTAGGGATTGGAACCAGCCCCAGCATTTT. Protein sequence: CASRDWNQPQHF.